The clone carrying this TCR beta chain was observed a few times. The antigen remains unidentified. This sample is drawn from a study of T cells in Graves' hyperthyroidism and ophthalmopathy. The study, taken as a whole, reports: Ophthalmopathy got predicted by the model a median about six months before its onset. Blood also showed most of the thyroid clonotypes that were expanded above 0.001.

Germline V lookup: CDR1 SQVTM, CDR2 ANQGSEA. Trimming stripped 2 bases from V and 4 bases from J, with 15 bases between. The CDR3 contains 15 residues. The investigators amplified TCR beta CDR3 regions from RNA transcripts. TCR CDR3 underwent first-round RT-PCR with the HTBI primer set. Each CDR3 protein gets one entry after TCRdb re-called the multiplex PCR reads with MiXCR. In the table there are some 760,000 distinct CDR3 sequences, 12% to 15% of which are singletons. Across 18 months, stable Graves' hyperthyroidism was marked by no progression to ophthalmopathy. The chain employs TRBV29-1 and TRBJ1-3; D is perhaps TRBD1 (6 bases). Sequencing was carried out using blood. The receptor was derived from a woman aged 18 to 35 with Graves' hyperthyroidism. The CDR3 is CSVESRGRRGNTIYF. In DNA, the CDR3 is TGCAGCGTTGAATCCCGGGGGCGAAGGGGAAACACCATATATTTT.